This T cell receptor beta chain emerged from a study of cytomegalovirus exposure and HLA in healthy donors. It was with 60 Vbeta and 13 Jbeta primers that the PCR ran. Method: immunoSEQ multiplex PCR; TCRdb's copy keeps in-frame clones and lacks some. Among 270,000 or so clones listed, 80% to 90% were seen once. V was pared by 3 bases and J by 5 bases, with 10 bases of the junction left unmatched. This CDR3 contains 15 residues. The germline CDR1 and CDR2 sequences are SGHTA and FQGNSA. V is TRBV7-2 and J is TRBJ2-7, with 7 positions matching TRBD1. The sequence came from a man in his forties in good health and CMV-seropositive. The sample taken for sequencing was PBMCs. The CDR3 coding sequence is TGTGCCAGCAGCTTGAGGGGGACAGACGACGACGAGCAGTACTTC. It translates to CASSLRGTDDDEQYF.